These 9 T cell receptor beta chains came from one sample sequenced in a study of T cells expressing NK-cell markers (dated by TCRdb to 2019 to 2021). Libraries were prepared through 5' RACE. Sequencing was carried out with an Illumina HiSeq 2000. TCRdb reprocessed the reads and provides one entry for every CDR3 protein sequence; no DNA is given. The sample table gives about half a million distinct CDR3 sequences. Over 1.1% of the sample is taken by the ten largest. The sample consisted of blood T cells: a sorted CD56 or NKG2C T cell subset, CD4+ or CD8+ T cells, or bulk PBMC T cells (not recorded which). These receptors were taken from a woman aged 45-65 years in good health. Donor details come from another sample of the same person, matched by shared clones.

The V gene is TRBV7-9, the J gene TRBJ2-5; TCRdb's D gene call, TRBD1, goes unchecked for lack of DNA. The germline gives CDR1 SEHNR, CDR2 FQNEAQ (reference sequence). This CDR3 has 17 amino acids. The CDR3 sequence: CASSSYRGNRDQETQYF.

The chain links TRBV20-1 to TRBJ2-3. CDR3 size: 13 residues. The germline V gene has CDR1 DFQATT and CDR2 SNEGSKA (reference sequence). The CDR3 loop is CSARARFTDTQYF.

The chain carries TRBV27 and TRBJ1-6. CDR3 length: 16 amino acids. Germline-derived CDR1 and CDR2 are MNHEY and SMNVEV (reference sequence). The CDR3 region is CASSQRGGGYNSPLHF.

This chain links TRBV7-8 with TRBJ2-3; TCRdb lists TRBD1, though no DNA is available to test this call. CDR3 size: 15 residues. CDR1 is SGHVS and CDR2 is FQNEAQ in the germline V gene. CDR3 region: CASSIPFRDTDTQYF.

The V gene is TRBV5-1, the J gene TRBJ1-1; absent DNA, TCRdb's TRBD1 call cannot be checked. CDR3 length: 16 amino acids. Germline V gene lookup returns CDR1 SGHRS and CDR2 YFSETQ. CDR3 loop: CATSTGGAESQPEAFF.

The gene calls are TRBV9 and TRBJ1-2; TCRdb gives TRBD1 as the D gene, but with no DNA this cannot be confirmed. Looked up from germline, CDR1 is SGDLS and CDR2 is YYNGEE. CDR3 size: 15 residues. CDR3 loop: CASSVDGTPDYGYTF.

The chain uses TRBV6-5 and TRBJ2-1; as DNA is missing, the TRBD2 call by TCRdb cannot be tested. The germline CDR1 and CDR2 sequences are MNHEY and SVGAGI. The CDR3 consists of 16 residues. This chain's CDR3 is CASSPRPGLAVNEQFF.

The chain recombines TRBV4-1 with TRBJ1-1; TCRdb's D gene call, TRBD1, goes unchecked for lack of DNA. This CDR3 has 16 amino acids. Germline loops: CDR1 MGHRA, CDR2 YSYEKL. Here the CDR3 reads CASSHGKGGAYTEAFF.

The V and J genes are TRBV4-1 and TRBJ2-3; TCRdb outputs TRBD1, but without DNA this stays unchecked. The CDR3 spans 15 residues. The germline V gene encodes CDR1 MGHRA and CDR2 YSYEKL. This chain's CDR3 is CASSQRPVTGRTQYF.